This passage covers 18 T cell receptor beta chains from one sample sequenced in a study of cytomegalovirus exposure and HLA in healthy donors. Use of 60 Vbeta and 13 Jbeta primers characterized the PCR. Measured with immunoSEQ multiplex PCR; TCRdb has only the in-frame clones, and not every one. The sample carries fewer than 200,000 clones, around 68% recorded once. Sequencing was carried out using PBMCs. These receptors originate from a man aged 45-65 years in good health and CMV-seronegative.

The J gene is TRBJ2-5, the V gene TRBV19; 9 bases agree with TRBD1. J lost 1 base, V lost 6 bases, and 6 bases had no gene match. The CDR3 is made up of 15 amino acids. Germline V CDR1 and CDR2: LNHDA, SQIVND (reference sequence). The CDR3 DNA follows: TGTGCCAGTAGGCTACAGGGGGCTGGCCAAGAGACCCAGTACTTC. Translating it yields CASRLQGAGQETQYF.

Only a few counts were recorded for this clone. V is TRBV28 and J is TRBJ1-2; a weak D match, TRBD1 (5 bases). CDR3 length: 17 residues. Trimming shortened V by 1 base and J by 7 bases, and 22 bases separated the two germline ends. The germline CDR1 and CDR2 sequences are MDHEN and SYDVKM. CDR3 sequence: CASSLSPGNMALRGYTF. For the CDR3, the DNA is TGTGCCAGCAGTTTATCGCCAGGGAACATGGCCCTCCGTGGCTACACCTTC.

The CDR3 DNA sequence: TGCGCCAGCAGCCCTTCAGCGAGGAGGGCCCTGGACACCATATATTTT. Its protein is CASSPSARRALDTIYF. The chain recombines TRBV4-1 with TRBJ1-3; unclear D gene. This CDR3 has 16 amino acids. Germline assignment: CDR1 MGHRA and CDR2 YSYEKL. The ends were cut back, 4 bases at V and 8 bases at J, with 21 bases in the middle.

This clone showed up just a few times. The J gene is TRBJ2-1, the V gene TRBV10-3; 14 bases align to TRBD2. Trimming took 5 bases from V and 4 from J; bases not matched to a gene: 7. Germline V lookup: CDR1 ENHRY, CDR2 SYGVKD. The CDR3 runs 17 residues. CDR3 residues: CAISPGWTSGGYNEQFF. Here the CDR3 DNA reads TGTGCCATCAGTCCGGGCTGGACTAGCGGGGGGTACAATGAGCAGTTCTTC.

In DNA, the CDR3 is TGCGCCAGCAGCGACCCTAGCGGTGGGGGCCTTCGGGGTACGCAGTATTTT. Its translation is CASSDPSGGGLRGTQYF. V gene TRBV10-2 combines with J gene TRBJ2-3; a weak D match, TRBD2 (7 bases). Germline V gives CDR1 WSHSY, CDR2 SAAADI. The CDR3 is made up of 17 amino acids. Trimming left V 6 bases short and J 8 bases short, with 27 bases between.

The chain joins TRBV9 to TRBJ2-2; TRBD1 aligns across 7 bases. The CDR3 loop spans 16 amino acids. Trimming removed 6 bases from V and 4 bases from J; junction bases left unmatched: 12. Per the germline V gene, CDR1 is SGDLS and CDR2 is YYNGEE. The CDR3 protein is CASNPNTGVGTGELFF. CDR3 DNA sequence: TGTGCCAGCAATCCTAATACAGGGGTCGGCACCGGGGAGCTGTTTTTT.

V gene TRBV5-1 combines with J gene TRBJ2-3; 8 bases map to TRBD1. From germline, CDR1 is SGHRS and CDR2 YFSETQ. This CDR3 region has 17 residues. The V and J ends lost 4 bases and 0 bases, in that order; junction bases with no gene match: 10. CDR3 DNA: TGCGCCAGCAGCGTCACAGGGGGAAGGAGAAGCACAGATACGCAGTATTTT. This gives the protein CASSVTGGRRSTDTQYF.

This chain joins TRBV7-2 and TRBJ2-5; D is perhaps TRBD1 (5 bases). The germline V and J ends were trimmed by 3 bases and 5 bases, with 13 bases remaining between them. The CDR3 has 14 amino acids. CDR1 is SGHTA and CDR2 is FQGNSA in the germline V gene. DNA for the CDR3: TGTGCCAGCAGCTTGGGTAGGGGTTCGGAGACCCAGTACTTC. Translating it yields CASSLGRGSETQYF.

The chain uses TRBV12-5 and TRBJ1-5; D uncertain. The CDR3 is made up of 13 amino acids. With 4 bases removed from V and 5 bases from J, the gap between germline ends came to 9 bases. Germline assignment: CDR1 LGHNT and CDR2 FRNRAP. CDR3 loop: CASGSGEHQPQHF. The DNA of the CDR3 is TGTGCTAGTGGTTCCGGGGAGCATCAGCCCCAGCATTTT.

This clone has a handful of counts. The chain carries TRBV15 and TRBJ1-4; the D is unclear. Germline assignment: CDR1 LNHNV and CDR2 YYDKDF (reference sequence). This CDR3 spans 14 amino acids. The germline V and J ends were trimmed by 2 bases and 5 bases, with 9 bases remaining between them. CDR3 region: CATSRSSYNEKLFF. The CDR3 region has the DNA TGTGCCACCAGCAGATCTAGTTACAATGAAAAACTGTTTTTT.

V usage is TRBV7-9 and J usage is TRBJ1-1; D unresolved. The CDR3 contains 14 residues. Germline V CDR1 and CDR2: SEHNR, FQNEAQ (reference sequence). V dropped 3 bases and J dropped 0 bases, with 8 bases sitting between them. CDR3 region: CASSFGAMNTEAFF. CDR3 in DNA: TGTGCCAGCAGCTTTGGAGCCATGAACACTGAAGCTTTCTTT. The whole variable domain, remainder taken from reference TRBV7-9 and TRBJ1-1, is DTGVSQNPRHKITKRGQNVTFRCDPISEHNRLYWYRQTLGQGPEFLTYFQNEAQLEKSRLLSDRFSAERPKGSFSTLEIQRTEQGDSAMYLCASSFGAMNTEAFFGQGTRLTVV.

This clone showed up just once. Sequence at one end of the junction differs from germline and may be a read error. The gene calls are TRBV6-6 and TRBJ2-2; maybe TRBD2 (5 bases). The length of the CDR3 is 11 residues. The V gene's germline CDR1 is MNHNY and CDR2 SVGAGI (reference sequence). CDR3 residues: CASSLHRGTVF. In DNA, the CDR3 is TGTGCCAGCAGCTTACACCGGGGAACTGTTTTT.

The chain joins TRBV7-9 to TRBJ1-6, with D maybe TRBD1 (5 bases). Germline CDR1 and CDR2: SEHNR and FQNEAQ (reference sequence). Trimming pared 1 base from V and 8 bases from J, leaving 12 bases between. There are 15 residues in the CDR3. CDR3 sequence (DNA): TGTGCCAGCAGCTTAGATTCTAGGGGTTATTCACCCCTCCACTTT. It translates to CASSLDSRGYSPLHF.

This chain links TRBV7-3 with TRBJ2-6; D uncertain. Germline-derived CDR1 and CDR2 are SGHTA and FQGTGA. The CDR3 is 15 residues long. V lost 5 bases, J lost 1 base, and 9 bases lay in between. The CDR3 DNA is TGTGCCAGCAGCCCCCTAGTGTCTGGGGCCAACGTCCTGACTTTC. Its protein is CASSPLVSGANVLTF.

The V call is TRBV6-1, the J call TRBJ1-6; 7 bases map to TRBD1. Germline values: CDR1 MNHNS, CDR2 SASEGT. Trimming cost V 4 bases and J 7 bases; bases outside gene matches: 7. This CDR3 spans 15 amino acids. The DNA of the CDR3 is TGTGCCAGCAGTGGCGGACAGGAGAGAAATTCACCCCTCCACTTT. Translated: CASSGGQERNSPLHF.

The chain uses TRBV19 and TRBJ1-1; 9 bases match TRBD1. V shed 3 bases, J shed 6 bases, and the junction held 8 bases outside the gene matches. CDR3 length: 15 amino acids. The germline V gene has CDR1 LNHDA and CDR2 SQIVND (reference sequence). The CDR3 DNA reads TGTGCCAGTAGTATCAGGGGGGGACAGGGACCTGAAGCTTTCTTT. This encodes CASSIRGGQGPEAFF.

CDR3 amino acids: CASSYQDRNTGELFF. CDR3 nucleotides: TGTGCCAGCAGTTACCAGGACAGGAACACCGGGGAGCTGTTTTTT. The chain has TRBV6-5 and TRBJ2-2, with D maybe TRBD1 (6 bases). Per germline, CDR1 MNHEY and CDR2 SVGAGI. The CDR3 consists of 15 residues. The V gene lost 2 bases and the J gene lost 1 base, with 8 bases spanning the gap.

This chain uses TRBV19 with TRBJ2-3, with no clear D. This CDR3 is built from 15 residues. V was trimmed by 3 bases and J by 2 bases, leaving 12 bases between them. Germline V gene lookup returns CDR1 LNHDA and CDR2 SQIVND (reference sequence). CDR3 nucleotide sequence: TGTGCCAGTAGTATCGAGGCCCACCCCACAGATACGCAGTATTTT. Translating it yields CASSIEAHPTDTQYF.